The 18 T cell receptor beta chains in this list originate from one sample, sequenced in a study of Graves' ophthalmopathy and Graves' hyperthyroidism. Amplified TCR beta CDR3 regions were obtained using RNA transcripts as template. After a first-round RT-PCR with HTBI primers, a second-round multiplex PCR was run. One entry per CDR3 protein results from TCRdb running MiXCR on the multiplex PCR reads. The table has hundreds of thousands of distinct CDR3 sequences, 15% seen once. The sequenced material came from peripheral blood. These receptors came from a woman aged 18-35 years with stable Graves' hyperthyroidism.

This sequence joins TRBV10-3 and TRBJ1-1; D unclear. Germline assignment: CDR1 ENHRY and CDR2 SYGVKD. V was clipped by 5 bases and J by 2 bases, with 9 bases between them. The CDR3 sequence is 13 residues long. Here the CDR3 DNA reads TGTGCCATCAGTAACAAGGATAACACTGAAGCTTTCTTT. It specifies CAISNKDNTEAFF.

In this sample, this clonotype turned up many times. The chain is built from TRBV6-1 and TRBJ1-5; 10 nucleotides align to TRBD1. Per the germline V gene, CDR1 is MNHNS and CDR2 is SASEGT. Losses at the gene ends were 7 bases for V and 2 bases for J; bases not matched to a gene: 11. The CDR3 spans 17 residues. CDR3 region: CASKASSGQGGNQPQHF. As DNA, the CDR3 is TGTGCCAGCAAGGCGTCTTCCGGACAGGGGGGCAATCAGCCCCAGCATTTT.

As to this clonotype: A much larger clone lies one base from this, so it may be a read error. The V gene is TRBV28, the J gene TRBJ1-5; no reliable D call. Trimming stripped 7 bases from V and 6 bases from J, with 4 bases between. The CDR3 has 10 amino acids. Germline V gene data show CDR1 as MDHEN and CDR2 as SYDVKM. The CDR3 reads CASNTQPQHF. CDR3 nucleotides: TGTGCCAGCAACACTCAGCCCCAGCATTTT. Together with reference TRBV28 and TRBJ1-5, the CDR3 gives the full variable domain: DVKVTQSSRYLVKRTGEKVFLECVQDMDHENMFWYRQDPGLGLRLIYFSYDVKMKEKGDIPEGYSVSREKKERFSLILESASTNQTSMYLCASNTQPQHFGDGTRLSIL.

This clonotype was detected many times. The chain has TRBV19 and TRBJ1-2, with a weak D call TRBD1 (5 bases). CDR3 size: 14 residues. V lost 7 bases, J lost 6 bases, and 18 bases lay in between. CDR1 LNHDA and CDR2 SQIVND come from the germline V gene (reference sequence). The DNA of the CDR3 is TGTGCCAGTAACCTGATATGGGGACGGAATGGCTACACCTTC. It translates to CASNLIWGRNGYTF.

Only a few counts were recorded for this clonotype. Sequence at one end of the junction differs from germline and may be a read error. The chain is built from TRBV6-1 and TRBJ1-1, with 7 bases lining up with TRBD1. The CDR3 totals 12 residues. Germline-derived CDR1 and CDR2 are MNHNS and SASEGT. CDR3 in amino acids: CASREGGPEAFF. DNA for the CDR3: TGTGCCAGCAGGGAAGGGGGCCCTGAAGCTTTCTTT.

In this sample, this clonotype turned up a few times. The CDR3 ends on some other residue instead of the conserved phenylalanine or tryptophan, so this is likely a read error. Because the CDR3's place on the DNA is in doubt, the DNA is left out and the CDR3 is given as listed by TCRdb. V usage is TRBV12-3 or TRBV12-4 and J usage is TRBJ1-1; the listed D gene, TRBD1, was not tested against the DNA. The CDR3 totals 13 residues, both ends included. The CDR3 loop reads CASSLGGAAEAWV.

This clonotype was detected a few times. The chain combines TRBV7-9 with TRBJ1-1; D gene ambiguous. Germline CDR1 is SEHNR and CDR2 is FQNEAQ (reference sequence). The CDR3 is made up of 12 amino acids. The germline V and J ends were trimmed by 1 base and 7 bases, with 7 bases remaining between them. CDR3 in DNA: TGTGCCAGCAGCTTAGGGGAGGGTGAAGCTTTCTTT. Translated, it gives CASSLGEGEAFF.

This clonotype was observed at least ten times. The chain recombines TRBV28 with TRBJ2-7; D not resolved. Between the trimmed V and J ends, which lost 5 bases and 0 bases, there was a span of 11 bases. Germline V lookup: CDR1 MDHEN, CDR2 SYDVKM. CDR3 length: 14 residues. The CDR3 nucleotides are TGTGCCAGCAGTCCCCCCGTGGGCTCCTACGAGCAGTACTTC. Its translation: CASSPPVGSYEQYF.

This clonotype has at least ten counts. V is TRBV19 and J is TRBJ1-6, with 9 bases that match TRBD1. V shed 6 bases and J 6 bases; nucleotides not matched to a gene: 9. The V gene's germline CDR1 is LNHDA and CDR2 SQIVND (reference sequence). CDR3 length: 16 residues. The CDR3 here is CASSGDRARGNSPLHF. CDR3 nucleotide sequence: TGTGCCAGTAGCGGGGACAGGGCAAGGGGTAATTCACCCCTCCACTTT.

The table lists this clonotype with many counts. The chain has TRBV6-1 and TRBJ1-2; TRBD1 aligns across 7 bases. The CDR3 contains 13 residues. The germline V gene has CDR1 MNHNS and CDR2 SASEGT. J gave up 5 bases and V 6 bases, and 6 bases lay outside the gene matches. CDR3 DNA sequence: TGTGCCAGCAGCCCGACAGGGCAGTATGGCTACACCTTC. Protein product: CASSPTGQYGYTF.

The chain combines TRBV7-2 with TRBJ1-1; 7 bases match TRBD1. V was clipped by 1 base and J by 4 bases; unmatched bases: 0. The CDR3 has 13 amino acids. CDR1 SGHTA and CDR2 FQGNSA come from the germline V gene. CDR3 sequence reads: CASSLGDSTEAFF. For the CDR3, the DNA is TGTGCCAGCAGCTTAGGGGACAGCACTGAAGCTTTCTTT.

This clonotype was observed many times. The chain recombines TRBV6-5 with TRBJ1-1, with 11 bases aligning to TRBD1. This CDR3 comprises 13 residues. The ends lost 3 bases at V and 11 bases at J; junction bases unmatched: 5. From germline, CDR1 is MNHEY and CDR2 SVGAGI. CDR3 sequence (DNA): TGTGCCAGCAGTTATCCCGGACAGGGGGCTGCTTTCTTT. Its protein is CASSYPGQGAAFF.

This clonotype was recorded at least ten times. DNA of the CDR3: TGTGCCAGCAGCTTGGAGGGACAGGCTGGCGAGCAGTACTTC. Protein product: CASSLEGQAGEQYF. This chain uses TRBV5-5 with TRBJ2-7; 8 bases align to TRBD1. There are 14 residues in the CDR3. In germline, CDR1 is SGHKS, CDR2 YYEKEE (reference sequence). Trimming removed 0 bases from V and 6 bases from J; junction bases left unmatched: 5. Full variable domain (missing parts from reference TRBV5-5 and TRBJ2-7): DAGVTQSPTHLIKTRGQQVTLRCSPISGHKSVSWYQQVLGQGPQFIFQYYEKEERGRGNFPDRFSARQFPNYSSELNVNALLLGDSALYLCASSLEGQAGEQYFGPGTRLTVT.

This clonotype was detected ten times or more. V and J are TRBV12-3 or TRBV12-4 and TRBJ2-2; 9 bases are shared with TRBD2. The CDR3 has 16 amino acids. The V segment lost 1 base and the J segment 7 bases; nucleotides outside the gene matches: 7. In DNA, the CDR3 is TGTGCCAGCAGTTTAGAAGCGGGGGGACACGGCGGGGAGCTGTTTTTT. Translation: CASSLEAGGHGGELFF.

The chain links TRBV12-3 or TRBV12-4 to TRBJ1-6; 7 bases agree with TRBD1. The J segment lost 13 bases and the V segment lost 3 bases, leaving 9 bases of the junction unmatched. The CDR3 has 14 residues. In DNA, the CDR3 is TGTGCCAGCAGTTTCCGACAGGGATCAGCCCCCCTCCACTTT. It yields the protein CASSFRQGSAPLHF.

On this clonotype itself: A read error may explain this, as a much larger clone is one base away. The missing conserved phenylalanine or tryptophan at the end of this CDR3 makes a read error likely. The V and J genes are TRBV24-1 and TRBJ1-5; the D gene is possibly TRBD1 (5 bases). CDR1 and CDR2 from the germline V gene are KGHDR and SFDVKD. The CDR3 is 15 residues long. V lost 3 bases, J lost 6 bases, and 14 bases lay in between. CDR3 in amino acids: CATSDPRQNGQPQHV. The CDR3 DNA reads as TGTGCCACCAGTGATCCCCGACAGAACGGTCAGCCCCAGCATGTT.

This clonotype was picked up many times. A much more abundant neighbour one base away suggests this may be a read error. The chain combines TRBV2 with TRBJ1-2, with D uncertain. Per germline, CDR1 SNHLY and CDR2 FYNNEI. This CDR3 contains 14 residues. The V and J ends lost 1 base and 0 bases respectively, with 6 bases between them. This chain's CDR3 is CASSEVRANYGYTF. The CDR3 region has the DNA TGTGCCAGCAGTGAAGTCAGAGCTAACTATGGCTACACCTTC.

This clonotype was seen only a few times. The rearrangement joins TRBV18 to TRBJ1-1, with 8 bases that match TRBD1. Germline CDR1 is KGHSH and CDR2 is LQKENI. The junction had 2 bases not matched to a gene; V was cut back by 2 bases and J by 3 bases. CDR3 length: 14 amino acids. The CDR3 spells CASSPGTGHTEAFF. Here the CDR3 DNA reads TGTGCCAGCTCACCAGGGACAGGCCACACTGAAGCTTTCTTT.